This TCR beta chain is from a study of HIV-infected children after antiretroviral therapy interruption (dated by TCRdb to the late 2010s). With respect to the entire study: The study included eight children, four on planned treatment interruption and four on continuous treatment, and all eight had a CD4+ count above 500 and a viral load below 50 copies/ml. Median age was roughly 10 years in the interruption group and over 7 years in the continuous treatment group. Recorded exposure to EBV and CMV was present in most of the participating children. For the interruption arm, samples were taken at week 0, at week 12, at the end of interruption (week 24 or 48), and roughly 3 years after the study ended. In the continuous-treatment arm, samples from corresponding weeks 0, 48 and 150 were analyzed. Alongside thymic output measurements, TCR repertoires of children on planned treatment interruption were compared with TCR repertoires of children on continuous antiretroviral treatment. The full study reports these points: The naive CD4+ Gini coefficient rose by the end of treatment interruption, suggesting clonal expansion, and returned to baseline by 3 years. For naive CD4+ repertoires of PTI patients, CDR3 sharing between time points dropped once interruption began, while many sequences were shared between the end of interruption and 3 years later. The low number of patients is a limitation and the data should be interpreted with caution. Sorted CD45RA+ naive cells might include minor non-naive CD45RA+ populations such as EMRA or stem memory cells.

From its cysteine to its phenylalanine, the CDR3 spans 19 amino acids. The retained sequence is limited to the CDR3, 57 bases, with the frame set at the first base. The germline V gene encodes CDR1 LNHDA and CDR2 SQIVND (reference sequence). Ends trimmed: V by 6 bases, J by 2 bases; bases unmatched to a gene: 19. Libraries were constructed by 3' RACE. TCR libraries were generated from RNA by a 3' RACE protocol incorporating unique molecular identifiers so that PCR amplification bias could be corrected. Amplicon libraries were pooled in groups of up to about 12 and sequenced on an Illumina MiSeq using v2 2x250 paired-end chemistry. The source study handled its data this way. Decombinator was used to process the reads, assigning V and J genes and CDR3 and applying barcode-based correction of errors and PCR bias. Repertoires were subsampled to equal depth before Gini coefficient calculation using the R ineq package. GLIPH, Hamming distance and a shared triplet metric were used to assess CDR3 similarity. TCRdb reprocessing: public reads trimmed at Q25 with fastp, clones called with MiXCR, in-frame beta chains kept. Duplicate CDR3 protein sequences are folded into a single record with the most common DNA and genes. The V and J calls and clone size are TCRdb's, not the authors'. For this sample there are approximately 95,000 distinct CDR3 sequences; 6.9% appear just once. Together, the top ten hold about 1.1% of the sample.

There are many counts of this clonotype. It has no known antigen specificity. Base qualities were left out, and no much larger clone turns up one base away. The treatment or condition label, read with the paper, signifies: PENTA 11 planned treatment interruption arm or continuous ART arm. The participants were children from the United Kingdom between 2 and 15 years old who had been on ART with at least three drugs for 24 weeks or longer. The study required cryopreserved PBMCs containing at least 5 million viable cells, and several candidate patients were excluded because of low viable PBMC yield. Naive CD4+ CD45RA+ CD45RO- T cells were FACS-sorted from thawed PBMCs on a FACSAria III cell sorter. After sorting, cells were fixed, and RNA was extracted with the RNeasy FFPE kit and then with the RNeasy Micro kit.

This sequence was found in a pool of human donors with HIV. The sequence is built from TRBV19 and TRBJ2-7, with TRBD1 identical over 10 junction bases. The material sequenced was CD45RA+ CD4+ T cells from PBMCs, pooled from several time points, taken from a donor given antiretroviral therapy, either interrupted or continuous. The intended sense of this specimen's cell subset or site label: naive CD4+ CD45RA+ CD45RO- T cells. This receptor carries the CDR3 CASSTGQGGLWRAPYEQYF. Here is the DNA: TGTGCCAGTAGCACCGGACAGGGGGGGCTCTGGAGAGCTCCCTACGAGCAGTACTTC.